Sequencing of this TCR beta chain was carried out in a study of spatial heterogeneity in lung cancer. Study as a whole: Alpha-chain sequences were consistently detected less often than beta-chain sequences. There were, on average, more than eight raw-read appearances for each unique TCR and UMI combination.

This clonotype showed up many times. Regarding time point: sample taken at primary tumor resection. No cells were sorted before sequencing. The whole RNA sequenced was extracted from tumor, nontumor lung or frozen PBMC. Samples were obtained from more than 70 donors, all untreated early-stage non-small cell lung cancer patients. Carried by each TCR cDNA molecule was a unique molecular identifier. TCRdb re-called the 5' RACE reads through MiXCR, storing one row per CDR3 protein. The repertoire holds roughly 8,000 distinct CDR3 sequences, with over 7.5% as singletons. This TCR came from a female donor with early-stage non-small cell lung cancer. The source was PBMCs, collected at surgery.

The CDR3 loop reads CASSQGGFEQYF. As DNA, the CDR3 is TGTGCCAGCAGCCAAGGAGGGTTCGAGCAGTACTTC. This sequence joins TRBV3-1 and TRBJ2-7; D possibly corresponds to TRBD2 (5 bases). Germline loops: CDR1 LGHDT, CDR2 YNNKEL (reference sequence). The CDR3 spans 12 residues. V gave up 1 base and J gave up 6 bases, with 7 bases separating them.